Following are 26 T cell receptor beta chains from one sample sequenced in a study of Graves' ophthalmopathy and Graves' hyperthyroidism. The authors amplified TCR beta CDR3 regions, and they did so from RNA transcripts for repertoire sequencing. HTBI primers were employed in first-round RT-PCR, then a second-round multiplex PCR followed. One entry per CDR3 protein results from TCRdb running MiXCR on the multiplex PCR reads. The sample consists of about 740,000 distinct CDR3 sequences, roughly 41% of them appearing once. The sample was peripheral blood. The source of these receptors is an adult man with Graves' ophthalmopathy.

Many counts were recorded for this clonotype. The gene calls are TRBV7-6 and TRBJ1-2; 7 positions match TRBD1. V lost 4 bases and J lost 4; bases outside the gene matches: 3. Germline-derived CDR1 and CDR2 are SGHVS and FNYEAQ. This CDR3 has 13 amino acids. In DNA, the CDR3 is TGTGCCAGCAGCTGGGGGGACAGCTATGGCTACACCTTC. This codes for CASSWGDSYGYTF.

As for this clonotype: A much larger clonotype is one base distant, so this may be a read error. V is TRBV9 and J is TRBJ1-1; D remains unclear. Per the germline V gene, CDR1 is SGDLS and CDR2 is YYNGEE. The CDR3 runs to 14 residues. The V gene lost 3 bases and the J gene lost 3 bases, with 12 bases spanning the gap. CDR3 in amino acids: CASSAGSADTEAFF. The DNA for the CDR3 is TGTGCCAGCAGCGCGGGATCTGCGGACACTGAAGCTTTCTTT.

This clonotype was seen a handful of times. The chain couples TRBV4-3 to TRBJ2-7; possibly TRBD2 for D (5 bases). V lost 3 bases and J 6 bases, leaving 15 bases between the germline ends. The germline gives CDR1 LGHNA, CDR2 YSLEER. The CDR3 contains 14 residues. CDR3 region: CASSQDGVASEQYF. CDR3 DNA sequence: TGCGCCAGCAGCCAGGACGGGGTGGCGTCCGAGCAGTACTTC.

V and J are TRBV20-1 and TRBJ1-4, with a weak D call TRBD1 (5 bases). The CDR3 loop spans 13 amino acids. Germline CDR1 and CDR2: DFQATT and SNEGSKA (reference sequence). The CDR3 nucleotides read TGCAGCCTTAGAGGGGCGGCTAATGAAAAACTGTTTTTT. This translates into CSLRGAANEKLFF.

This clonotype was seen a few times. The rearrangement joins TRBV25-1 to TRBJ2-2, with D unresolved. The V gene's germline CDR1 is MGHDK and CDR2 SYGVNS. This CDR3 is built from 14 residues. Trimming pared 6 bases from V and 7 bases from J, leaving 15 bases between. CDR3 loop: CASSQGLGIGELFF. CDR3 DNA: TGTGCCAGCAGCCAAGGGCTAGGGATCGGGGAGCTGTTTTTT.

The chain has TRBV29-1 and TRBJ1-1; the D gene is possibly TRBD1 (5 bases). V was pared by 8 bases and J by 10 bases, with 17 bases between. Germline values: CDR1 SQVTM, CDR2 ANQGSEA. This CDR3 has 11 residues. The CDR3 DNA reads TGCAGCAGTTACTGGGCGGGACGAGCTTTCTTT. Translated: CSSYWAGRAFF.

This clonotype has ten or more counts. The chain carries TRBV9 and TRBJ2-7; 10 positions agree with TRBD2. Unmatched junction bases numbered 9, after V lost 3 bases and J lost 3 bases. Germline CDR1 reads SGDLS; CDR2 reads YYNGEE. The CDR3 covers 16 residues. The CDR3 region is CASSAHGGTSVYEQYF. CDR3 sequence (DNA): TGTGCCAGCAGCGCCCATGGGGGGACTAGCGTCTACGAGCAGTACTTC.

This clonotype is a singleton in its sample. The rearrangement joins TRBV10-3 to TRBJ1-2, with D possibly TRBD1 on 5 matching bases. V lost 3 bases, J lost 4 bases, and 9 bases lay in between. Germline loops: CDR1 ENHRY, CDR2 SYGVKD. The CDR3 runs 13 residues. This CDR3 reads CAISEGRAYGYTF. The CDR3 nucleotides are TGTGCCATCAGTGAAGGCAGGGCCTATGGCTACACCTTC.

The chain uses TRBV25-1 and TRBJ2-2; D gene uncertain. The CDR3 contains 15 residues. The V gene's germline CDR1 is MGHDK and CDR2 SYGVNS. Trimming pared 5 bases from V and 7 bases from J, leaving 17 bases between. CDR3 nucleotides: TGTGCCAGCAGTTTATACGGCCCCACCCGCGGGGAGCTGTTTTTT. The encoded protein is CASSLYGPTRGELFF.

The V call is TRBV2, the J call TRBJ2-7; TRBD2 might be the D (5 bases). Trimming took off 4 bases at V and 3 bases at J, with 10 bases between the two ends. Per germline, CDR1 SNHLY and CDR2 FYNNEI. The CDR3 totals 13 residues. In DNA, the CDR3 is TGTGCCAGCAGTGCTAGCCGGGACTACGAGCAGTACTTC. It yields the protein CASSASRDYEQYF.

The genes are TRBV2 and TRBJ1-4, with TRBD1 matching 7 bases. The V gene end was trimmed by 3 bases and the J gene end by 8 bases; junction bases not matched to a gene: 6. This CDR3 has 14 amino acids. The germline CDR1 and CDR2 sequences are SNHLY and FYNNEI. DNA for the CDR3: TGTGCCAGCAGTGACACAGGGACAGTAGAAAAACTGTTTTTT. Translating gives CASSDTGTVEKLFF.

This clonotype came up many times. The V and J genes are TRBV2 and TRBJ1-2; 7 bases line up with TRBD1. Trimming removed 6 bases from V and 5 bases from J; junction bases left unmatched: 3. The CDR3 contains 12 residues. Germline CDR1 and CDR2: SNHLY and FYNNEI. The CDR3, as DNA: TGTGCCAGCAGAGACAGGGTATATGGCTACACCTTC. Residues: CASRDRVYGYTF.

This clonotype was counted many times. This chain links TRBV7-9 with TRBJ2-5; 8 bases agree with TRBD2. Looked up from germline, CDR1 is SEHNR and CDR2 is FQNEAQ (reference sequence). The CDR3 has 14 residues. The V segment lost 5 bases and the J segment 1 base; nucleotides outside the gene matches: 3. DNA for the CDR3: TGTGCCAGCAGCCGAGGGACTAGCCAAGAGACCCAGTACTTC. Translated: CASSRGTSQETQYF. The variable domain in full, completed from reference TRBV7-9 and TRBJ2-5, reads DTGVSQNPRHKITKRGQNVTFRCDPISEHNRLYWYRQTLGQGPEFLTYFQNEAQLEKSRLLSDRFSAERPKGSFSTLEIQRTEQGDSAMYLCASSRGTSQETQYFGPGTRLLVL.

This chain links TRBV7-2 with TRBJ2-2; 11 bases align to TRBD2. J was trimmed by 2 bases and V by 4 bases; bases with no gene match: 6. The CDR3 sequence is 17 residues long. Germline-derived CDR1 and CDR2 are SGHTA and FQGNSA. CDR3: CASSYQTSGANTGELFF. CDR3 DNA: TGTGCCAGCAGCTACCAGACTAGCGGGGCCAACACCGGGGAGCTGTTTTTT.

V gene TRBV4-2 combines with J gene TRBJ2-5; 11 bases agree with TRBD2. CDR1 LGHNA and CDR2 YNFKEQ come from the germline V gene. J was trimmed by 5 bases and V by 6 bases; bases with no gene match: 17. This CDR3 region has 18 residues. The CDR3 is CASSYSLRASGGRETQYF. DNA of the CDR3: TGTGCCAGCAGTTACTCGCTTAGGGCTAGCGGGGGGAGGGAGACCCAGTACTTC.

This clonotype was detected many times. J is TRBJ1-3 and V is TRBV29-1, with no clear D. The CDR3 extends over 12 amino acids. The V gene's germline CDR1 is SQVTM and CDR2 ANQGSEA. Trimming cost V 3 bases and J 2 bases, with 5 bases left between them. CDR3 region: CSVETAGNTIYF. CDR3 coding DNA: TGCAGCGTTGAGACCGCTGGAAACACCATATATTTT.

Comments on this clonotype: One end of the junction does not line up with germline, which may come from a read error. V gene TRBV7-9 combines with J gene TRBJ2-5; 16 positions match TRBD2. Germline V gene sequence: CDR1 SEHNR, CDR2 FQNEAQ (reference sequence). The length of the CDR3 is 19 residues. The chain's CDR3 is CASSLPGLAGGPSGETRYF. Here the CDR3 DNA reads TGTGCCAGCAGCCTCCCGGGACTAGCGGGAGGGCCGAGTGGGGAGACCCGGTACTTC.

This clonotype appeared many times. This chain's CDR3 is CASRTSGSQNEQYF. In nucleotides, the CDR3 is TGTGCCAGCAGGACTAGCGGGAGCCAAAACGAGCAGTACTTC. The J gene is TRBJ2-7, the V gene TRBV2; 12 bases are shared with TRBD2. The trim removed 6 bases at V and 5 bases at J, leaving 5 bases unmatched. The CDR3 extends over 14 amino acids. Germline V CDR1 and CDR2: SNHLY, FYNNEI. Complete variable domain (other parts from reference TRBV2 and TRBJ2-7): EPEVTQTPSHQVTQMGQEVILRCVPISNHLYFYWYRQILGQKVEFLVSFYNNEISEKSEIFDDQFSVERPDGSNFTLKIRSTKLEDSAMYFCASRTSGSQNEQYFGPGTRLTVT.

The chain recombines TRBV7-9 with TRBJ2-6; perhaps TRBD2 as D (5 bases). The CDR3 runs 15 residues. The V end was cut by 4 bases, the J end by 0 bases, with 7 bases between. The germline V gene has CDR1 SEHNR and CDR2 FQNEAQ (reference sequence). CDR3 protein: CASSWGVSGANVLTF. The CDR3 DNA is TGTGCCAGCAGCTGGGGAGTCTCTGGGGCCAACGTCCTGACTTTC.

The chain joins TRBV29-1 to TRBJ2-5, with D possibly being TRBD1 (7 bases). V shed 3 bases and J shed 5 bases, with 13 bases lying between them. The CDR3 has 13 residues. Germline lookup yields CDR1 SQVTM and CDR2 ANQGSEA. The CDR3 protein is CSVDRQGGETQYF. The CDR3 bases are TGCAGCGTTGATAGGCAGGGGGGTGAGACCCAGTACTTC.

This clonotype was observed at least ten times. The chain uses TRBV5-1 and TRBJ2-7; TRBD1 or TRBD2 may be the D gene (5 bases each). This CDR3 contains 14 residues. Trimming took 0 bases from V and 6 from J, leaving 13 bases between them. Germline V gives CDR1 SGHRS, CDR2 YFSETQ. CDR3 sequence: CASSLAAGSGEQYF. The CDR3 DNA reads as TGCGCCAGCAGCTTGGCCGCAGGGAGCGGCGAGCAGTACTTC.

This clonotype came up a few times. V is TRBV20-1 and J is TRBJ1-1; TRBD1 agrees at 9 bases. The CDR3 is made up of 17 amino acids. With 0 bases clipped from V and 1 base from J, the junction kept 9 bases outside the gene matches. Germline V gene data show CDR1 as DFQATT and CDR2 as SNEGSKA (reference sequence). The CDR3 DNA reads as TGCAGTGCTAGAGATCCCGCAACAGGGGGCGGGAACACTGAAGCTTTCTTT. This gives the protein CSARDPATGGGNTEAFF.

In its sample, this clonotype was seen a few times. This sequence joins TRBV5-6 and TRBJ2-7; D tentatively reads TRBD1 or TRBD2 (5 bases each). This CDR3 region has 15 residues. In germline, CDR1 is SGHDT, CDR2 YYEEEE. V lost 4 bases to trimming and J lost 2 bases, with 16 bases between them. CDR3 residues: CASSQDRDGPYEQYF. The CDR3 region has the DNA TGTGCCAGCAGCCAAGATCGGGACGGACCCTACGAGCAGTACTTC.

The J gene is TRBJ2-7, the V gene TRBV6-6, with D unclear. V lost 5 bases, J lost 4 bases, and 12 bases lay in between. This CDR3 is 13 amino acids long. Germline V gene lookup returns CDR1 MNHNY and CDR2 SVGAGI (reference sequence). CDR3 coding DNA: TGTGCCAGCAGTGGTCCAGACGATTACGAGCAGTACTTC. The encoded protein is CASSGPDDYEQYF.

On this clonotype: A clone one base away is much larger, so this may be a read error. This chain links TRBV24-1 with TRBJ1-2; D might be TRBD1 (6 bases). The V gene lost 3 bases and the J gene lost 6 bases, with 16 bases spanning the gap. The CDR3 contains 15 residues. Germline CDR1 KGHDR, CDR2 SFDVKD. The CDR3 protein is CATSDPDRRRNGYTF. CDR3 nucleotides: TGTGCCACCAGTGATCCAGACAGGAGGCGGAATGGCTACACCTTC.

The chain carries TRBV13 and TRBJ1-2; D perhaps matches TRBD1 (5 bases). CDR3 length equals 16 residues. The ends were cut back, 5 bases at V and 4 bases at J, with 20 bases in the middle. CDR1 PRHDT and CDR2 FYEKMQ come from the germline V gene (reference sequence). CDR3 in amino acids: CASSQGAGRSTYGYTF. CDR3 in DNA: TGTGCCAGCAGCCAAGGGGCAGGGCGAAGCACCTATGGCTACACCTTC.